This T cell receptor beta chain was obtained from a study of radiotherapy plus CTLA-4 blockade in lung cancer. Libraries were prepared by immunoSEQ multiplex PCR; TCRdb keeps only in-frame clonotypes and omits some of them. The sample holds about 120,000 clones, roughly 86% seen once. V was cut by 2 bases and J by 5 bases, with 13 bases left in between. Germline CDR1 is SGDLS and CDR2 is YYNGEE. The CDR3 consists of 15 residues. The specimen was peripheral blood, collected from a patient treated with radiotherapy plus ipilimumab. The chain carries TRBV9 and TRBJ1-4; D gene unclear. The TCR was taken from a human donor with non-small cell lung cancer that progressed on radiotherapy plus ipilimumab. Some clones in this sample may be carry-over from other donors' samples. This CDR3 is CASSVTAAANEKLFF. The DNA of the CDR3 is TGTGCCAGCAGCGTCACCGCGGCGGCGAATGAAAAACTGTTTTTT. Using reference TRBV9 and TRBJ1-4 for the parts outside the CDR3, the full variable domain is DSGVTQTPKHLITATGQRVTLRCSPRSGDLSVYWYQQSLDQGLQFLIQYYNGEERAKGNILERFSAQQFPDLHSELNLSSLELGDSALYFCASSVTAAANEKLFFGSGTQLSVL.